Shown below are 32 T cell receptor beta chains from a single sample sequenced in a study of blood T cell repertoires in COVID-19 (dated by TCRdb to the early 2020s). The method behind the library was the immunoSEQ multiplex PCR assay. TCRdb limited this immuneACCESS table to in-frame rearrangements with V and J called. A share of clones is missing; checked studies link under half to unresolved V genes, and the rest is unexplained. The sample table shows about 270,000 clones, and 75% to 90% are seen once. The top ten constitute approximately 2.5% of the sample. Sequenced material: PBMCs or T cells enriched from blood (not recorded which). The receptors derive from a woman in her late teens or twenties who had recovered from COVID-19.

The chain recombines TRBV10-2 with TRBJ1-2, with D tentatively TRBD1 (5 bases). The length of the CDR3 is 12 residues. V shed 6 bases and J shed 6 bases, with 11 bases lying between them. Germline V gene lookup returns CDR1 WSHSY and CDR2 SAAADI. This CDR3 is CASRRGEDGYTF. The CDR3 bases are TGCGCCAGCAGACGGGGGGAAGATGGCTACACCTTC.

This chain connects TRBV5-1 to TRBJ1-6, with 8 bases identical to TRBD1. Germline-derived CDR1 and CDR2 are SGHRS and YFSETQ. V gave up 3 bases and J gave up 4 bases; unmatched junction bases: 9. CDR3 length equals 17 residues. CDR3 DNA sequence: TGCGCCAGCAGCTCGTTCGGACAGGGTGCTTATAATTCACCCCTCCACTTT. It is translated as CASSSFGQGAYNSPLHF.

The chain joins TRBV3-1 (or the pseudogene TRBV3-2) to TRBJ2-7; 9 nucleotides line up with TRBD2. The CDR3 length is 19 residues. Germline-derived CDR1 and CDR2 are LGHDT and YNNKEL (reference sequence). J was trimmed by 2 bases and V by 0 bases; bases with no gene match: 14. The CDR3 here is CASSQEAPHLAGSPYEQYF. CDR3 bases: TGTGCCAGCAGCCAAGAGGCTCCCCACCTAGCGGGGTCCCCCTACGAGCAGTACTTC.

This chain links TRBV29-1 with TRBJ2-1; TRBD1 is a possible D gene (5 bases). V lost 3 bases to trimming and J lost 12 bases, with 12 bases between them. CDR1 is SQVTM and CDR2 is ANQGSEA in the germline V gene. The CDR3 is 11 residues long. DNA of the CDR3: TGCAGCGTTGATCAAGGGGCTCGGCAGTTCTTC. Translated: CSVDQGARQFF.

V and J are TRBV5-1 and TRBJ1-6; a possible D gene is TRBD1 (5 bases). The CDR3 extends over 15 amino acids. The germline gives CDR1 SGHRS, CDR2 YFSETQ. V was trimmed by 0 bases and J by 8 bases, leaving 12 bases between them. CDR3 amino acids: CASSLVDGGDSPLHF. As DNA, the CDR3 is TGCGCCAGCAGCTTGGTGGACGGGGGGGATTCACCCCTCCACTTT.

The gene calls are TRBV28 and TRBJ2-7, with TRBD1 identical over 7 bases. The V gene's germline CDR1 is MDHEN and CDR2 SYDVKM. This CDR3 region has 16 residues. Unmatched junction bases numbered 12, after V lost 5 bases and J lost 2 bases. The CDR3 nucleotides read TGTGCCAGCAGTCTCTCCCAGACAGGGATCGCCTACGAGCAGTACTTC. Residues: CASSLSQTGIAYEQYF.

The V call is TRBV7-3, the J call TRBJ1-2; the D is unclear. The CDR3 is made up of 15 amino acids. CDR1 and CDR2 (germline): SGHTA, FQGTGA. The V end was cut by 2 bases, the J end by 4 bases, with 14 bases between. CDR3 sequence (DNA): TGTGCCAGCAGCTTAGGCCCTACAGACCCCTATGGCTACACCTTC. It is translated as CASSLGPTDPYGYTF.

J is TRBJ1-1 and V is TRBV18; no clear D. Germline CDR1 reads KGHSH; CDR2 reads LQKENI. Deletions cut 5 bases from V and 2 bases from J, with 9 bases between. This CDR3 comprises 13 residues. The CDR3 sequence: CASSSTDNTEAFF. As DNA, the CDR3 is TGTGCCAGCTCATCAACAGATAACACTGAAGCTTTCTTT.

The V gene is TRBV7-2, the J gene TRBJ2-7; a possible D gene is TRBD1 (6 bases). The CDR3 is 14 amino acids. Germline values: CDR1 SGHTA, CDR2 FQGNSA. Trimming shortened V by 6 bases and J by 0 bases, and 12 bases separated the two germline ends. CDR3 DNA sequence: TGTGCCAGCAGTACACCACAGGGCTCCTACGAGCAGTACTTC. Translation: CASSTPQGSYEQYF.

V is TRBV19 and J is TRBJ1-6; D remains ambiguous. V lost 3 bases and J lost 10, with 10 bases in between. This CDR3 is 13 amino acids long. From germline, CDR1 is LNHDA and CDR2 SQIVND (reference sequence). The CDR3 loop reads CASSIGERSPLHF. The CDR3 bases are TGTGCCAGTAGTATCGGGGAGAGGTCACCCCTCCACTTT.

Turning to this clone: Relative to the germline gene, one junction end is altered; a read error may explain this. The CDR3 bases are TGTGCTAGCAGCTTAGACAGGTTGGCGGAGACCCAGTACTTC. It codes for CASSLDRLAETQYF. J is TRBJ2-5 and V is TRBV7-7, with TRBD1 as a possible D gene (6 bases). The CDR3 loop spans 14 amino acids. Germline V lookup: CDR1 SSHAT, CDR2 FNYEAQ (reference sequence). Looking up the rest from reference TRBV7-7 and TRBJ2-5 gives the full variable domain: GAGVSQSPRYKVTKRGQDVTLRCDPISSHATLYWYQQALGQGPEFLTYFNYEAQPDKSGLPSDRFSAERPEGSISTLTIQRTEQRDSAMYRCASSLDRLAETQYFGPGTRLLVL.

This clone was seen only once. The rearrangement links TRBV18 to TRBJ1-1, with D perhaps TRBD1 (6 bases). Germline CDR1 reads KGHSH; CDR2 reads LQKENI. Trimming took off 3 bases at V and 7 bases at J, with 12 bases between the two ends. The CDR3 sequence is 13 residues long. CDR3 amino acids: CASSPRQDLEAFF. DNA for the CDR3: TGTGCCAGCTCACCGCGACAGGATCTTGAAGCTTTCTTT.

This chain's CDR3 is CASSSKADTEAFF. CDR3 coding DNA: TGTGCCAGCTCATCTAAAGCGGACACTGAAGCTTTCTTT. This chain joins TRBV18 and TRBJ1-1; D not resolved. V lost 5 bases to trimming and J lost 3 bases, with 10 bases between them. There are 13 residues in the CDR3. CDR1 and CDR2 from the germline V gene are KGHSH and LQKENI.

This chain connects TRBV25-1 to TRBJ2-7, with a weak D call TRBD2 (5 bases). Trimming removed 3 bases from V and 5 bases from J, with 11 bases in between. This CDR3 is built from 13 residues. CDR1 and CDR2 (germline): MGHDK, SYGVNS. The CDR3 reads CASSDFFGDEQYF. The DNA for the CDR3 is TGTGCCAGCAGTGACTTCTTCGGGGACGAGCAGTACTTC.

The chain joins TRBV10-3 to TRBJ2-3; tentative D call: TRBD2 (6 bases). V was pared by 2 bases and J by 6 bases, with 18 bases between. Germline values: CDR1 ENHRY, CDR2 SYGVKD. The CDR3 consists of 16 residues. CDR3 loop: CAISELASNRGDTQYF. CDR3 sequence (DNA): TGTGCCATCAGTGAGCTTGCGTCTAACCGGGGGGATACGCAGTATTTT.

The DNA for the CDR3 is TGCGCCAGCAGCCCCACCGGGGGACCCTATGAAAAACTGTTTTTT. Protein product: CASSPTGGPYEKLFF. The gene calls are TRBV4-1 and TRBJ1-4; D is possibly TRBD1 (5 bases). From germline, CDR1 is MGHRA and CDR2 YSYEKL. The V and J ends lost 4 bases and 6 bases respectively, with 15 bases between them. CDR3 length: 15 amino acids.

This clone came up a few times. The chain carries TRBV30 and TRBJ1-1; D gene unclear. With 4 bases removed from V and 2 bases from J, the gap between germline ends came to 8 bases. This CDR3 is built from 12 residues. Germline values: CDR1 GTSNPN, CDR2 SVGIG (reference sequence). CDR3 in DNA: TGTGCCTGGATCACATACAACACTGAAGCTTTCTTT. The encoded protein is CAWITYNTEAFF.

This chain connects TRBV28 to TRBJ1-5; TRBD1 might be the D (5 bases). The CDR3 sequence is 16 residues long. Germline V CDR1 and CDR2: MDHEN, SYDVKM. Trimming left V 5 bases short and J 6 bases short, with 20 bases between. The CDR3 nucleotides read TGTGCCAGCAGTACCCCGGGCGGGGCGAGTCGTCAGCCCCAGCATTTT. Amino acids: CASSTPGGASRQPQHF. The full variable domain, with the rest looked up from reference TRBV28 and TRBJ1-5, is DVKVTQSSRYLVKRTGEKVFLECVQDMDHENMFWYRQDPGLGLRLIYFSYDVKMKEKGDIPEGYSVSREKKERFSLILESASTNQTSMYLCASSTPGGASRQPQHFGDGTRLSIL.

On this clone itself: A much larger clonotype is one base distant, so this may be a read error. The chain employs TRBV2 and TRBJ1-1; 7 nucleotides align to TRBD1. CDR1 and CDR2 from the germline V gene are SNHLY and FYNNEI. The length of the CDR3 is 13 residues. With 8 bases clipped from V and 1 base from J, the junction kept 4 bases outside the gene matches. The CDR3 reads CASHRQGNTEAFF. DNA for the CDR3: TGTGCCAGCCATAGACAGGGGAACACTGAAGCTTTCTTT.

The chain couples TRBV2 to TRBJ1-1, with 7 positions matching TRBD1. Germline CDR1 reads SNHLY; CDR2 reads FYNNEI. The CDR3 has 13 amino acids. The V segment lost 7 bases and the J segment 2 bases; nucleotides outside the gene matches: 4. CDR3 coding DNA: TGTGCCAGCACCCGGGACAGCAACACTGAAGCTTTCTTT. Residues: CASTRDSNTEAFF.

This clone is a singleton in its sample. This chain connects TRBV2 to TRBJ1-1; 7 bases are a match to TRBD1. The CDR3 has 14 residues. Germline CDR1 SNHLY, CDR2 FYNNEI. V gave up 7 bases and J gave up 2 bases; unmatched junction bases: 7. The CDR3 sequence is CASIVTGINTEAFF. CDR3 bases: TGTGCCAGCATTGTGACAGGGATAAACACTGAAGCTTTCTTT.

This clone was detected only once. The chain carries TRBV30 and TRBJ1-2, with D uncertain. V lost 7 bases to trimming and J lost 7 bases, with 22 bases between them. Germline V gene sequence: CDR1 GTSNPN, CDR2 SVGIG (reference sequence). The CDR3 covers 14 residues. The DNA of the CDR3 is TGTGCCTACCCCAATATACAACCCAATGGTGGCTACACCTTC. Translated, it gives CAYPNIQPNGGYTF.

The CDR3 DNA reads TGTGCCAGCAGTTTAGCCTTCACTGAAGCTTTCTTT. Encoded protein: CASSLAFTEAFF. The V gene is TRBV12-3 or TRBV12-4, the J gene TRBJ1-1, with D uncertain. The CDR3 spans 12 residues. The V and J ends lost 0 bases and 4 bases respectively, with 3 bases between them.

The chain joins TRBV7-9 to TRBJ1-1, with D unresolved. Looked up from germline, CDR1 is SEHNR and CDR2 is FQNEAQ (reference sequence). This CDR3 region has 14 residues. The V end was cut by 1 base, the J end by 6 bases, with 12 bases between. The CDR3 coding sequence is TGTGCCAGCAGCTTAGGTGCCCAGGTCTCTGAAGCTTTCTTT. Its translation: CASSLGAQVSEAFF.

The rearrangement uses TRBV5-4 and TRBJ2-3; D is perhaps TRBD1 (6 bases). This CDR3 has 14 residues. Germline CDR1 reads SGHNT; CDR2 reads YYREEE (reference sequence). Trimming left V 0 bases short and J 2 bases short, with 7 bases between. The chain's CDR3 is CASSLDRVTDTQYF. CDR3 in DNA: TGTGCCAGCAGCTTGGACAGGGTCACAGATACGCAGTATTTT.

The chain recombines TRBV25-1 with TRBJ1-2; possible D gene TRBD1, 6 bases. V was clipped by 1 base and J by 2 bases, with 11 bases between them. Germline CDR1 reads MGHDK; CDR2 reads SYGVNS. The CDR3 runs 15 residues. CDR3 residues: CASSESDRWNYGYTF. The CDR3 DNA reads TGTGCCAGCAGTGAATCAGACAGGTGGAACTATGGCTACACCTTC.

The chain combines TRBV9 with TRBJ2-6, with D unresolved. Trimming cost V 2 bases and J 4 bases, with 7 bases left between them. CDR1 and CDR2 (germline): SGDLS, YYNGEE. The CDR3 loop spans 14 amino acids. The CDR3, as DNA: TGTGCCAGCAGCGTCCCTAGGGGGGCCAACGTCCTGACTTTC. This encodes CASSVPRGANVLTF.

The chain joins TRBV13 to TRBJ2-3, with TRBD2 matching 11 bases. CDR3 size: 18 residues. Germline CDR1 and CDR2: PRHDT and FYEKMQ (reference sequence). V gave up 5 bases and J gave up 0 bases; unmatched junction bases: 10. CDR3 loop: CASSGRLAGTTSTDTQYF. In DNA form, the CDR3 reads TGTGCCAGCAGCGGTAGACTAGCGGGGACAACTAGCACAGATACGCAGTATTTT. The full variable domain, completed using reference TRBV13 and TRBJ2-3, is AAGVIQSPRHLIKEKRETATLKCYPIPRHDTVYWYQQGPGQDPQFLISFYEKMQSDKGSIPDRFSAQQFSDYHSELNMSSLELGDSALYFCASSGRLAGTTSTDTQYFGPGTRLTVL.

The V gene is TRBV5-8, the J gene TRBJ1-5; 7 bases align to TRBD1. CDR3 length: 15 amino acids. J lost 3 bases, V lost 0 bases, and 3 bases had no gene match. Germline CDR1 and CDR2: SGHTS and YDEGEE. The CDR3 region has the DNA TGTGCCAGCAGCTTGGGGGACAGATCCAATCAGCCCCAGCATTTT. Its protein product is CASSLGDRSNQPQHF.

The J gene is TRBJ2-3, the V gene TRBV6-2 or TRBV6-3; D possibly corresponds to TRBD1 (6 bases). Germline values: CDR1 MNHEY, CDR2 SVGEGT. This CDR3 has 14 amino acids. V was pared by 2 bases and J by 5 bases, with 11 bases between. The CDR3 nucleotides are TGTGCCAGCAGTTACCCTGGGGGCGGAGATACGCAGTATTTT. Residues: CASSYPGGGDTQYF.

The chain recombines TRBV2 with TRBJ1-1, with unresolved D. Germline V gene sequence: CDR1 SNHLY, CDR2 FYNNEI. CDR3 length: 14 amino acids. With 7 bases removed from V and 3 bases from J, the gap between germline ends came to 15 bases. CDR3 nucleotides: TGTGCCAGCACGGCGGGTCGTTGGGACACTGAAGCTTTCTTT. Amino acid sequence: CASTAGRWDTEAFF.

This clone was observed many times. The chain couples TRBV19 to TRBJ1-1, with 7 nucleotides matching TRBD1. Looked up from germline, CDR1 is LNHDA and CDR2 is SQIVND (reference sequence). The ends lost 5 bases at V and 10 bases at J; junction bases unmatched: 10. The CDR3 length is 13 residues. This CDR3 reads CASSFHRQGRAFF. The CDR3 region has the DNA TGTGCCAGTAGTTTCCATCGACAGGGAAGAGCTTTCTTT. The complete variable domain, with remaining parts taken from reference TRBV19 and TRBJ1-1, reads DGGITQSPKYLFRKEGQNVTLSCEQNLNHDAMYWYRQDPGQGLRLIYYSQIVNDFQKGDIAEGYSVSREKKESFPLTVTSAQKNPTAFYLCASSFHRQGRAFFGQGTRLTVV.